Sequencing of this T cell receptor beta chain was carried out in a study of cytotoxic CD8 clonotypes in ibrutinib-treated CLL. This table comes from immunoSEQ multiplex PCR, and its TCRdb copy is limited to in-frame clones, with some not included. The sample lists some 93,000 clones; about 78% were seen once. The study, taken as a whole, reports: Researchers report that baseline clonality outpaced age-matched healthy donors and tracked circulating CD8+ T-cell counts. The clonality went up when patients responded to ibrutinib and dropped back toward baseline at progression.

A remark on this clone: Antigen specificity is unknown.

The CDR3 runs 16 residues. Germline values: CDR1 MDHEN, CDR2 SYDVKM. Between the trimmed V and J ends, which lost 3 bases and 3 bases, there was a span of 14 bases. The sample in question was PBMCs, obtained after 12 months of ibrutinib treatment. This chain links TRBV28 with TRBJ2-2, with D perhaps TRBD1 or TRBD2 (6 bases each). The sequence was obtained from a human donor with chronic lymphocytic leukemia. CDR3 coding DNA: TGTGCCAGCAGTTTTATTGGTAGGGGGGACACCGGGGAGCTGTTTTTT. Protein: CASSFIGRGDTGELFF. The whole variable domain, filled in from reference TRBV28 and TRBJ2-2, reads DVKVTQSSRYLVKRTGEKVFLECVQDMDHENMFWYRQDPGLGLRLIYFSYDVKMKEKGDIPEGYSVSREKKERFSLILESASTNQTSMYLCASSFIGRGDTGELFFGEGSRLTVL.